These 29 T cell receptor beta chains were all obtained from the same sample, sequenced in a study of CDR3 diversity in severe acne. Each CDR3 protein is one row after TCRdb ran MiXCR on the PCR reads. The table has tens of thousands of distinct CDR3 sequences, approximately 49% seen once. Sequenced input: blood. Every receptor here comes from a male donor with severe acne vulgaris.

The chain is built from TRBV5-6 and TRBJ2-7; D unclear. The CDR3 has 14 residues. Trimming pared 2 bases from V and 6 bases from J, leaving 15 bases between. Germline loops: CDR1 SGHDT, CDR2 YYEEEE. The CDR3 sequence: CASSLNRGGPEQYF. The DNA for the CDR3 is TGTGCCAGCAGCTTAAACCGTGGTGGACCCGAGCAGTACTTC.

The chain is built from TRBV10-3 and TRBJ2-7, with 8 positions matching TRBD2. V lost 2 bases and J lost 5; bases outside the gene matches: 8. Germline loops: CDR1 ENHRY, CDR2 SYGVKD. The CDR3 has 15 residues. The CDR3 here is CAISEKSGGAHEQYF. CDR3 bases: TGTGCCATCAGTGAGAAGAGCGGGGGAGCCCACGAGCAGTACTTC.

This clonotype was recorded a few times. The V and J genes are TRBV4-2 and TRBJ2-5, with D hard to call. The CDR3 extends over 13 amino acids. V lost 0 bases to trimming and J lost 2 bases, with 4 bases between them. Germline CDR1 LGHNA, CDR2 YNFKEQ. The CDR3 here is CASSQDWQETQYF. The CDR3, as DNA: TGTGCCAGCAGCCAAGATTGGCAAGAGACCCAGTACTTC.

This clonotype has only a few counts. The V gene is TRBV28, the J gene TRBJ2-7; TRBD1 is a possible D gene (6 bases). The CDR3 length is 11 residues. V was pared by 11 bases and J by 3 bases, with 11 bases between. Germline lookup yields CDR1 MDHEN and CDR2 SYDVKM. The chain's CDR3 is CAGEQGYEQYF. The CDR3, as DNA: TGTGCCGGTGAACAGGGCTACGAGCAGTACTTC.

This clonotype was seen a single time. The junction departs from germline at one end; a sequencing error may be responsible. The chain couples TRBV24-1 to TRBJ2-2; perhaps TRBD2 as D (7 bases). Germline CDR1 KGHDR, CDR2 SFDVKD. This CDR3 region has 21 residues. The CDR3 loop is CATSDPRGGVRRGKNTGEPFF. CDR3 in DNA: TGTGCCACCAGTGATCCGAGGGGGGGAGTAAGGCGGGGGAAGAACACCGGGGAGCCGTTTTTT.

This clonotype was seen only a few times. The V gene is TRBV5-6, the J gene TRBJ1-5; TRBD1 might be the D (5 bases). The CDR3 covers 13 residues. Germline V gives CDR1 SGHDT, CDR2 YYEEEE. Trimming pared 1 base from V and 10 bases from J, leaving 12 bases between. DNA of the CDR3: TGTGCCAGCAGCTTGTCGGACATAGGACCCCAGCATTTT. Its translation is CASSLSDIGPQHF.

This clonotype has a count of ten or more. The chain recombines TRBV15 with TRBJ1-6; D unclear. CDR1 and CDR2 (germline): LNHNV, YYDKDF (reference sequence). V was clipped by 0 bases and J by 4 bases, with 7 bases between them. This CDR3 contains 15 residues. CDR3 in amino acids: CATSRDASYNSPLHF. The CDR3 coding sequence is TGTGCCACCAGCAGAGATGCATCTTATAATTCACCCCTCCACTTT.

The V call is TRBV28, the J call TRBJ2-1; D remains ambiguous. V was pared by 0 bases and J by 8 bases, with 5 bases between. The CDR3 is 12 residues long. CDR1 MDHEN and CDR2 SYDVKM come from the germline V gene. DNA of the CDR3: TGTGCCAGCAGTTTATGGGGGTATGAGCAGTTCTTC. The encoded protein is CASSLWGYEQFF.

This chain uses TRBV9 with TRBJ1-2; TRBD1 matches 10 bases. CDR1 and CDR2 (germline): SGDLS, YYNGEE. V gave up 3 bases and J gave up 12 bases; unmatched junction bases: 5. This CDR3 has 12 amino acids. The CDR3 region is CASSEGTGANTF. In DNA, the CDR3 is TGTGCCAGCAGCGAGGGGACAGGGGCAAACACCTTC.

The chain combines TRBV10-2 with TRBJ2-1; 10 bases are a match to TRBD2. Germline V CDR1 and CDR2: WSHSY, SAAADI. The CDR3 contains 17 residues. V shed 2 bases and J 0 bases; nucleotides not matched to a gene: 4. As DNA, the CDR3 is TGCGCCAGCAGTGAGGTCCCTAGCGGGAGCTCCTACAATGAGCAGTTCTTC. Protein: CASSEVPSGSSYNEQFF.

This clonotype was counted many times. The chain uses TRBV2 and TRBJ2-4; TRBD1 is a possible D gene (5 bases). Germline CDR1 and CDR2: SNHLY and FYNNEI. Trimming left V 4 bases short and J 0 bases short, with 10 bases between. The CDR3 runs to 15 residues. In nucleotides, the CDR3 is TGTGCCAGCAGTGGAGACAGCCTAGCCAAAAACATTCAGTACTTC. It codes for CASSGDSLAKNIQYF.

This clonotype has a handful of counts. The chain combines TRBV5-1 with TRBJ2-7, with 12 bases identical to TRBD2. Looked up from germline, CDR1 is SGHRS and CDR2 is YFSETQ. The CDR3 consists of 17 residues. V dropped 1 base and J dropped 6; count of bases not matched to a gene: 11. The CDR3 loop is CASSLRGFTSGRSEQYF. The CDR3 DNA sequence: TGCGCCAGCAGCTTGAGGGGTTTTACTAGCGGGAGGTCCGAGCAGTACTTC.

V usage is TRBV12-3 or TRBV12-4 and J usage is TRBJ2-1; D perhaps matches TRBD2 (6 bases). Between the trimmed V and J ends, which lost 5 bases and 10 bases, there was a span of 9 bases. This CDR3 spans 11 amino acids. The CDR3 is CASSPGVEQFF. The CDR3 region has the DNA TGTGCCAGCAGTCCGGGAGTCGAGCAGTTCTTC.

The gene calls are TRBV7-9 and TRBJ1-3, with TRBD1 as a possible D gene (5 bases). CDR1 SEHNR and CDR2 FQNEAQ come from the germline V gene (reference sequence). V shed 5 bases and J shed 1 base, with 15 bases lying between them. This CDR3 has 16 residues. The CDR3 DNA reads TGTGCCAGCAGCGTCATTCCCGACAGTTCTGGAAACACCATATATTTT. Translating it yields CASSVIPDSSGNTIYF.

As for this clonotype: Because the CDR3's place on the DNA is in doubt, the DNA is left out and the CDR3 is given as listed by TCRdb. This CDR3 is CASSPNWGEKLFFGSGTQYF. This sequence joins TRBV6-5 and TRBJ2-5. Germline CDR1 is MNHEY and CDR2 is SVGAGI. The CDR3 comprises 20 residues, both ends counted.

The CDR3 bases are TGCAGCGCCGGGACAGAGACTAACTATGGCTACACCTTC. Amino acids: CSAGTETNYGYTF. The chain links TRBV29-1 to TRBJ1-2; 7 bases agree with TRBD1. The germline gives CDR1 SQVTM, CDR2 ANQGSEA. The V gene end was trimmed by 7 bases and the J gene end by 0 bases; junction bases not matched to a gene: 5. The CDR3 runs 13 residues.

The chain combines TRBV10-3 with TRBJ1-6, with TRBD1 identical over 7 bases. The V gene's germline CDR1 is ENHRY and CDR2 SYGVKD. The CDR3 spans 17 residues. With V trimmed by 1 base and J by 0 bases, 3 bases remained unmatched. Written as DNA, the CDR3 is TGTGCCATCAGTGAGTGGCAGGGGGGCTCCTATAATTCACCCCTCCACTTT. This codes for CAISEWQGGSYNSPLHF.

With regard to this clonotype: This may come from a read error, since a much larger clone is one base off. The conserved phenylalanine or tryptophan normally closing the CDR3 is absent here, so this likely arose from a read error. This chain joins TRBV7-6 and TRBJ1-1; 11 positions match TRBD1. The trim removed 5 bases at V and 3 bases at J, leaving 5 bases unmatched. Germline CDR1 and CDR2: SGHVS and FNYEAQ. The CDR3 has 15 amino acids. The CDR3 protein is CASSADRGQDTEAFL. The CDR3 nucleotides read TGTGCCAGCAGCGCGGACAGGGGGCAGGACACTGAAGCTTTCCTT.

To note about this clonotype: Being one base from a much bigger clone, this may be a read error. This chain joins TRBV5-1 and TRBJ1-1, with TRBD1 identical over 8 bases. The V and J ends lost 7 bases and 4 bases, in that order; junction bases with no gene match: 6. The germline V gene encodes CDR1 SGHRS and CDR2 YFSETQ. The CDR3 loop spans 13 amino acids. CDR3 in amino acids: CASGQGSSTEAFF. The CDR3 DNA sequence: TGCGCCAGCGGACAGGGTAGCTCCACTGAAGCTTTCTTT.

The sample holds many counts of this clonotype. The chain links TRBV7-3 to TRBJ2-1; 10 nucleotides match TRBD1. V was clipped by 2 bases and J by 6 bases; unmatched bases: 1. The CDR3 runs to 14 residues. The germline CDR1 and CDR2 sequences are SGHTA and FQGTGA. Written as DNA, the CDR3 is TGTGCCAGCAGCTTAGACAGGGGGCGCAATGAGCAGTTCTTC. Translation: CASSLDRGRNEQFF.

This clonotype was recorded only once. The rearrangement joins TRBV29-1 to TRBJ2-5; TRBD2 matches at 11 bases. Germline V gene lookup returns CDR1 SQVTM and CDR2 ANQGSEA. Trimming took 4 bases from V and 5 from J; bases not matched to a gene: 3. CDR3 length equals 13 residues. DNA for the CDR3: TGCAGCGTTGGATCTAGCGGGAGGGAGACCCAGTACTTC. Protein: CSVGSSGRETQYF.

Regarding this clonotype: As the CDR3 is not closed by the conserved phenylalanine or tryptophan, this likely results from a read error. The limits of the CDR3 on the DNA are not certain, so only TCRdb's listed CDR3 is given. The chain combines TRBV20-1 with TRBJ1-6; the tabulated D call, TRBD1, remains unverified against the DNA. The CDR3 numbers 9 amino acids, ends counted. CDR1 is DFQATT and CDR2 is SNEGSKA in the germline V gene (reference sequence). The CDR3 reads CSARGPRGS.

The chain has TRBV4-2 and TRBJ2-6, with D tentatively TRBD1 (6 bases). The CDR3 runs 17 residues. Germline V gene sequence: CDR1 LGHNA, CDR2 YNFKEQ. Trimming removed 6 bases at V and 1 base at J, with 16 bases between. Here the CDR3 DNA reads TGTGCCAGCAGACCTACGTCCACAGGGTCTGGGGCCAACGTCCTGACTTTC. This gives the protein CASRPTSTGSGANVLTF.

The chain is built from TRBV11-2 and TRBJ2-7; 10 positions agree with TRBD2. This CDR3 has 15 amino acids. V lost 1 base to trimming and J lost 11 bases; unmatched junction nucleotides: 11. Germline CDR1 is SGHAT and CDR2 is FQNNGV. The CDR3 DNA reads as TGTGCCAGCAGCTTAGGGCTAGCGGGAGTGGGGAGTGAGTACTTC. Translating it yields CASSLGLAGVGSEYF.

This clonotype was observed at least ten times. The chain has TRBV7-2 and TRBJ1-2; D is uncertain. The CDR3 extends over 13 amino acids. V lost 3 bases and J 3 bases, leaving 8 bases between the germline ends. The germline CDR1 and CDR2 sequences are SGHTA and FQGNSA. The CDR3, as DNA: TGTGCCAGCAGCTTCAGTTTGGACTATGGCTACACCTTC. Encoded protein: CASSFSLDYGYTF.

This clonotype was counted at least ten times. At one boundary the junction diverges from the germline segment, which might be a read error. The V gene is TRBV6-5, the J gene TRBJ2-1; TRBD2 matches 11 bases. The CDR3 totals 16 residues. Germline V gene lookup returns CDR1 MNHEY and CDR2 SVGAGI. CDR3 nucleotides: TGTGCCAGCAGTCAGACTAGCGGGAAAGTCTACAATGAACAGTTCTTC. Protein sequence: CASSQTSGKVYNEQFF.

This clonotype was found many times. The chain links TRBV7-3 to TRBJ2-1; a possible D gene is TRBD2 (6 bases). CDR3 size: 13 residues. The germline V and J ends were trimmed by 3 bases and 4 bases, with 7 bases remaining between them. Germline V gene lookup returns CDR1 SGHTA and CDR2 FQGTGA. The CDR3 DNA reads TGTGCCAGCAGCTTGGGACTTTACAATGAGCAGTTCTTC. Translated: CASSLGLYNEQFF.

This chain links TRBV11-1 with TRBJ2-5; 7 nucleotides align to TRBD1. This CDR3 comprises 15 residues. Trimming at V came to 5 bases and at J to 7 bases, leaving 13 bases not matched to a gene. Germline V lookup: CDR1 SGHAT, CDR2 FQDESV (reference sequence). The CDR3 region is CASSPRTGGLGTQYF. The DNA for the CDR3 is TGTGCCAGCAGCCCGAGGACAGGCGGCTTAGGGACCCAGTACTTC.

A remark on this clonotype: No conserved phenylalanine or tryptophan is present at the end of the CDR3, so a read error is the likely explanation. The chain is built from TRBV20-1 and TRBJ2-4, with unresolved D. The CDR3 is 15 amino acids. With 7 bases removed from V and 3 bases from J, the gap between germline ends came to 19 bases. Germline CDR1 is DFQATT and CDR2 is SNEGSKA (reference sequence). This CDR3 is CSVTEPGFVKNIQYL. CDR3 DNA sequence: TGCAGTGTGACCGAACCCGGGTTTGTCAAAAACATTCAGTACCTC.